This T cell receptor (beta chain) was sequenced in a study of preoperative IRX-2 immunotherapy in early breast cancer. The treatment was: preoperative locoregional IRX-2 cytokine immunotherapy. Preoperative locoregional IRX-2 cytokine immunotherapy was tested in the phase Ib source study. TCRdb's copy holds only in-frame clones and misses some; the assay was immunoSEQ multiplex PCR. Here the sample spans roughly 40,000 clones, roughly 80% being singletons. Sequencing used tumor tissue, obtained after IRX-2 immunotherapy. The sequence was obtained from a human donor with breast cancer.

CDR3 nucleotide sequence: TGCGCCAGCAGGGAAGGCGTCTACTCCTACGAGCAGTACTTC. Translated, it gives CASREGVYSYEQYF. The V call is TRBV5-1, the J call TRBJ2-7, with D unresolved. CDR1 is SGHRS, CDR2 YFSETQ, per germline. The V end was cut by 5 bases, the J end by 0 bases, with 12 bases between. The CDR3 consists of 14 residues. Looking up the rest from reference TRBV5-1 and TRBJ2-7 gives the full variable domain: KAGVTQTPRYLIKTRGQQVTLSCSPISGHRSVSWYQQTPGQGLQFLFEYFSETQRNKGNFPGRFSGRQFSNSRSEMNVSTLELGDSALYLCASREGVYSYEQYFGPGTRLTVT.